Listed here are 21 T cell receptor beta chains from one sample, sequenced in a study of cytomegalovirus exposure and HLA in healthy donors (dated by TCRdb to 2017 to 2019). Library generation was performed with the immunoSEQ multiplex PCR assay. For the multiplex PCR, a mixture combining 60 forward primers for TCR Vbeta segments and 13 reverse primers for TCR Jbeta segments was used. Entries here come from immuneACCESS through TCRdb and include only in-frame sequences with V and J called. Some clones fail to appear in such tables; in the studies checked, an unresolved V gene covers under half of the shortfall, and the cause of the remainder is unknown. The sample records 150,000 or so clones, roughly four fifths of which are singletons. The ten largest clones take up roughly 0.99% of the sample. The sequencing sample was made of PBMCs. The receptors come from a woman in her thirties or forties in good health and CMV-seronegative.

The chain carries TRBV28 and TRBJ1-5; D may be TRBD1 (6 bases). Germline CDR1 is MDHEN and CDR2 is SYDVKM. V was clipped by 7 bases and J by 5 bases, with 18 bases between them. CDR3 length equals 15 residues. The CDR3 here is CASTSTQGTYQPQHF. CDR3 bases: TGTGCCAGCACGAGCACCCAGGGGACGTATCAGCCCCAGCATTTT.

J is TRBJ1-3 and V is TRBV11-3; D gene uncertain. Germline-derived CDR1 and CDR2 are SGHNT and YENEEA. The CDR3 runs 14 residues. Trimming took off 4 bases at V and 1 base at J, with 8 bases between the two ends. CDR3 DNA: TGTGCCAGCAGCTCCCGGAGGTCTGGAAACACCATATATTTT. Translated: CASSSRRSGNTIYF. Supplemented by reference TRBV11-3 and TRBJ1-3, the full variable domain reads EAGVVQSPRYKIIEKKQPVAFWCNPISGHNTLYWYLQNLGQGPELLIRYENEEAVDDSQLPKDRFSAERLKGVDSTLKIQPAELGDSAVYLCASSSRRSGNTIYFGEGSWLTVV.

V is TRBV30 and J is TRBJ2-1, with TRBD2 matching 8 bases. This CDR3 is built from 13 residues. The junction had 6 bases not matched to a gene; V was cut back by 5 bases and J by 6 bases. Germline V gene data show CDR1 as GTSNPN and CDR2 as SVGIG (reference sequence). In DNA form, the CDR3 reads TGTGCCTGGGGAAGCGGGAGAGGCAATGAGCAGTTCTTC. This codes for CAWGSGRGNEQFF.

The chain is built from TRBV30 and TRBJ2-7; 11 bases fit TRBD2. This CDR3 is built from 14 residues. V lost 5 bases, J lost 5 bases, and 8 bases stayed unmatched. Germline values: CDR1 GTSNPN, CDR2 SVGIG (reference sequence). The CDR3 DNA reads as TGTGCCTGGGGGCTAGCGGGAGGCTACCACGAGCAGTACTTC. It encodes CAWGLAGGYHEQYF.

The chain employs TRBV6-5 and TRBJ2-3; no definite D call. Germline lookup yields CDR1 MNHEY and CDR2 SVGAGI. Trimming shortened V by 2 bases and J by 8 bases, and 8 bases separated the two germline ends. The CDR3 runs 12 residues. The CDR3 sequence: CASSYRSGTQYF. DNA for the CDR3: TGTGCCAGCAGTTACCGCAGTGGTACGCAGTATTTT.

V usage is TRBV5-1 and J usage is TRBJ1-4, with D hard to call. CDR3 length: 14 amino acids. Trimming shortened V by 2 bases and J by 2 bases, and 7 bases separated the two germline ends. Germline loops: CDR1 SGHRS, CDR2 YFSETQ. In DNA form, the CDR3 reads TGCGCCAGCAGCTTAACGGTTACTAATGAAAAACTGTTTTTT. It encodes CASSLTVTNEKLFF.

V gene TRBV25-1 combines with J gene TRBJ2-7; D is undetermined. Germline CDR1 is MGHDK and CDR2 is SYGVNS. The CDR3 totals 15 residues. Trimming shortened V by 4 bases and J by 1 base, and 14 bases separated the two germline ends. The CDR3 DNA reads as TGTGCCAGCAGTGGCGCTGGGCAGTCGTCCTACGAGCAGTACTTC. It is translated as CASSGAGQSSYEQYF.

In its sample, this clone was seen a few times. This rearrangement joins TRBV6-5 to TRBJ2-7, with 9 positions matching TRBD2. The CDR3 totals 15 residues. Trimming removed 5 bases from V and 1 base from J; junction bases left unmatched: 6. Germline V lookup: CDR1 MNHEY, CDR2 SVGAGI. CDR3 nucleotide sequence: TGTGCCAGCAGTCGTTTGACTAGCGGTTCCTACGAGCAGTACTTC. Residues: CASSRLTSGSYEQYF.

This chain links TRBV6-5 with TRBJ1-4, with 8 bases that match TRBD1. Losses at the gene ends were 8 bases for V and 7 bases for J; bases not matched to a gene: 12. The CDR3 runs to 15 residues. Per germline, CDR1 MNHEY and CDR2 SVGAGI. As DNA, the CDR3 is TGTGCCAGCTCCCAGGGGGCGCAAGGTCGTGAAAAACTGTTTTTT. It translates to CASSQGAQGREKLFF.

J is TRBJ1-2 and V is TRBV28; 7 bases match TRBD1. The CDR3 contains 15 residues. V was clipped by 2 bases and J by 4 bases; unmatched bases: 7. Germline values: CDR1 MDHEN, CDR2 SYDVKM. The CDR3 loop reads CASSLISAGGYGYTF. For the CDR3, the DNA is TGTGCCAGCAGTTTAATATCGGCAGGGGGCTATGGCTACACCTTC.

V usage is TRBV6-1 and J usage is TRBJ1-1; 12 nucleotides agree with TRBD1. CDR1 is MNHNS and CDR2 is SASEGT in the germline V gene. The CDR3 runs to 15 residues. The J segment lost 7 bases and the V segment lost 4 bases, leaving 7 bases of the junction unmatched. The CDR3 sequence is CASSVPGTGGVEAFF. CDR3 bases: TGTGCCAGCAGTGTCCCCGGGACAGGGGGCGTTGAAGCTTTCTTT.

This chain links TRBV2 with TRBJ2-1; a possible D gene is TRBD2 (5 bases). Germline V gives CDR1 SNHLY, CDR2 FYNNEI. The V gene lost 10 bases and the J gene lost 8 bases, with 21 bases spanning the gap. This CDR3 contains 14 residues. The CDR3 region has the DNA TGTGCCAAAAAAGGGATACTAGAGGTTGATGAGCAGTTCTTC. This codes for CAKKGILEVDEQFF.

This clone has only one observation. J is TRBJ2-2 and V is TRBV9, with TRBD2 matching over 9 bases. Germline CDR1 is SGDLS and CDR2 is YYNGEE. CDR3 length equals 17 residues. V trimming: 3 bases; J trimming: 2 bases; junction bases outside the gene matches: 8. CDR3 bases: TGTGCCAGCAGCGGACGGATGGGACTAGCAAACACCGGGGAGCTGTTTTTT. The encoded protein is CASSGRMGLANTGELFF.

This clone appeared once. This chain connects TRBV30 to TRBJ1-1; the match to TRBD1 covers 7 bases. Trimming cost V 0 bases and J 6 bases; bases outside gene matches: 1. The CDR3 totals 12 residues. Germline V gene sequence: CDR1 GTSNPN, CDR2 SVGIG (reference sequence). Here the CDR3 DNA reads TGTGCCTGGAGTGTAACAGGGGCTGAAGCTTTCTTT. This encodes CAWSVTGAEAFF.

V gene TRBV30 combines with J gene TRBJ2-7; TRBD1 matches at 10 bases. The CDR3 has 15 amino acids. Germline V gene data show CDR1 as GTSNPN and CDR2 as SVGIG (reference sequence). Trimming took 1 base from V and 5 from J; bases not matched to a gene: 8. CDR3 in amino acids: CAWSAGTGDPHEQYF. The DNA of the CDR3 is TGTGCCTGGAGTGCGGGGACAGGGGATCCCCACGAGCAGTACTTC.

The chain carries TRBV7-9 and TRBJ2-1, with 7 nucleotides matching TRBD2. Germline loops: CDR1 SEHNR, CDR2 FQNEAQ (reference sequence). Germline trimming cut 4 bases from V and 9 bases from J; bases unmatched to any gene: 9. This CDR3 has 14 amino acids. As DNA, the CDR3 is TGTGCCAGCAGCTCAGGACTAGAATTGGGTGAGCAGTTCTTC. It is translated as CASSSGLELGEQFF.

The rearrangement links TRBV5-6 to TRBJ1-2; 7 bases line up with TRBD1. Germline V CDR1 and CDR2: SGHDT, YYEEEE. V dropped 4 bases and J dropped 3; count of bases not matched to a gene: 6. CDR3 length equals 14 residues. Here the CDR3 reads CASSSIQGYYGYTF. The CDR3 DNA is TGTGCCAGCAGCAGCATACAGGGGTACTATGGCTACACCTTC.

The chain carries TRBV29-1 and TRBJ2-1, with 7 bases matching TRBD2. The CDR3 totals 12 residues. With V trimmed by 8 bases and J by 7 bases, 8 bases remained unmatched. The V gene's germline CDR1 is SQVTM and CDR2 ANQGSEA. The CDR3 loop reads CSPVGSGNEQFF. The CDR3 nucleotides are TGCAGCCCGGTAGGTAGCGGGAATGAGCAGTTCTTC.

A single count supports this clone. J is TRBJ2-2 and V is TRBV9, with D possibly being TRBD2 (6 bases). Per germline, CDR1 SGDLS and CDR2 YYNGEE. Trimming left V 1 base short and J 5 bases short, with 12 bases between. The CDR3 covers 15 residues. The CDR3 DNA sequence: TGTGCCAGCAGCGTACTGGACTATGGGACCGGGGAGCTGTTTTTT. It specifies CASSVLDYGTGELFF.

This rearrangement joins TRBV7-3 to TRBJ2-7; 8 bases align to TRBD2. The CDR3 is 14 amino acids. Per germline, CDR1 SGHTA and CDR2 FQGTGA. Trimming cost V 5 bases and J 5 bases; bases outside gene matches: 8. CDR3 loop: CASSPAGAVHEQYF. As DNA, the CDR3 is TGTGCCAGCAGCCCAGCGGGAGCGGTCCACGAGCAGTACTTC.

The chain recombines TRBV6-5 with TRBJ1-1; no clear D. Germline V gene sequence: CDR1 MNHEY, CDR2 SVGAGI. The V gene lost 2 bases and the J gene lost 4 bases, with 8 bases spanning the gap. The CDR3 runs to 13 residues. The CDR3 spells CASSYREGTEAFF. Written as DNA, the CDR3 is TGTGCCAGCAGTTACAGAGAGGGCACTGAAGCTTTCTTT.